Following are 21 T cell receptor beta chains from one sample sequenced in a study of blood T cell repertoires in COVID-19. Clones were read by immunoSEQ multiplex PCR, and TCRdb kept only the in-frame ones, dropping some. The data show approximately 41,000 clones, around 90% seen once. Sequencing was done on a sample of peripheral blood. These receptor sequences come from a woman aged 40 to 50 with acute or convalescent COVID-19.

CDR3 residues: CASSLWRGGPLTGELFF. The CDR3 coding sequence is TGTGCCAGCAGCTTGTGGCGGGGGGGCCCCCTCACCGGGGAGCTGTTTTTT. The chain is built from TRBV5-6 and TRBJ2-2; 9 bases are a match to TRBD2. Trimming took 1 base from V and 4 from J; bases not matched to a gene: 8. The germline CDR1 and CDR2 sequences are SGHDT and YYEEEE. CDR3 length: 17 residues.

The gene calls are TRBV7-2 and TRBJ2-3; 9 positions agree with TRBD1. The CDR3 covers 16 residues. CDR1 is SGHTA and CDR2 is FQGNSA in the germline V gene. The trim removed 4 bases at V and 3 bases at J, leaving 8 bases unmatched. CDR3 sequence (DNA): TGTGCCAGCAGCTGGGGCCGGGACAGGGTGACAGATACGCAGTATTTT. Its protein is CASSWGRDRVTDTQYF.

The V call is TRBV5-1, the J call TRBJ1-2; D call uncertain. The germline V and J ends were trimmed by 1 base and 5 bases, with 12 bases remaining between them. This CDR3 has 14 amino acids. Germline lookup yields CDR1 SGHRS and CDR2 YFSETQ. The CDR3, as DNA: TGCGCCAGCAGCTTGACAGCGGCGGGGTATGGCTACACCTTC. It is translated as CASSLTAAGYGYTF. The entire variable domain, with the rest obtained from reference TRBV5-1 and TRBJ1-2, is as follows: KAGVTQTPRYLIKTRGQQVTLSCSPISGHRSVSWYQQTPGQGLQFLFEYFSETQRNKGNFPGRFSGRQFSNSRSEMNVSTLELGDSALYLCASSLTAAGYGYTFGSGTRLTVV.

The J gene is TRBJ1-1, the V gene TRBV11-1; the D gene is possibly TRBD1 (5 bases). Germline lookup yields CDR1 SGHAT and CDR2 FQDESV (reference sequence). This CDR3 has 13 amino acids. Trimming shortened V by 4 bases and J by 4 bases, and 10 bases separated the two germline ends. The CDR3 sequence: CASSYRRGTEAFF. CDR3 coding DNA: TGTGCCAGCAGCTATAGGAGGGGCACTGAAGCTTTCTTT.

The DNA of the CDR3 is TGTGCCAGCTCACCGGGACAAACCGGCTACACCTTC. It yields the protein CASSPGQTGYTF. This chain links TRBV18 with TRBJ1-2; possible D gene TRBD1, 6 bases. This CDR3 is built from 12 residues. V was cut by 3 bases and J by 8 bases, with 10 bases left in between. The V gene's germline CDR1 is KGHSH and CDR2 LQKENI.

CDR3 sequence (DNA): TGCGCCAGCAGTGAGGGGGGGTCCAATCAGCCCCAGCATTTT. Protein: CASSEGGSNQPQHF. The genes are TRBV10-1 and TRBJ1-5; a possible D gene is TRBD1 (5 bases). Germline V gene sequence: CDR1 WNHNN, CDR2 SYGVQD (reference sequence). The CDR3 spans 14 residues. The germline V and J ends were trimmed by 2 bases and 3 bases, with 8 bases remaining between them.

The chain has TRBV4-3 and TRBJ1-2; weak D call: TRBD1 (5 bases). The CDR3 is made up of 16 amino acids. Trimming left V 0 bases short and J 2 bases short, with 13 bases between. CDR1 and CDR2 (germline): LGHNA, YSLEER. The CDR3 region is CASSQDKVKGNYGYTF. CDR3 DNA sequence: TGCGCCAGCAGCCAAGATAAAGTTAAGGGGAACTATGGCTACACCTTC.

The chain is built from TRBV12-5 and TRBJ2-7; possible D gene TRBD1, 6 bases. Germline values: CDR1 LGHNT, CDR2 FRNRAP. The CDR3 contains 13 residues. Trimming took 4 bases from V and 6 from J, leaving 13 bases between them. In nucleotides, the CDR3 is TGTGCTAGTGGTTCCTGGGGGCAGGGCGAGCAGTACTTC. It translates to CASGSWGQGEQYF.

V gene TRBV11-2 combines with J gene TRBJ2-1, with 7 bases that match TRBD1. CDR1 and CDR2 from the germline V gene are SGHAT and FQNNGV. The CDR3 spans 16 residues. V gave up 4 bases and J gave up 2 bases; unmatched junction bases: 8. The DNA of the CDR3 is TGTGCCAGCAGCTCCCTCGACAGGGTGGCCTACAATGAGCAGTTCTTC. It translates to CASSSLDRVAYNEQFF. Based on the CDR3 plus reference TRBV11-2 and TRBJ2-1, the full variable domain is EAGVAQSPRYKIIEKRQSVAFWCNPISGHATLYWYQQILGQGPKLLIQFQNNGVVDDSQLPKDRFSAERLKGVDSTLKIQPAKLEDSAVYLCASSSLDRVAYNEQFFGPGTRLTVL.

The table lists this clone with a count of one. The gene calls are TRBV28 and TRBJ2-7, with 11 bases aligning to TRBD1. Germline V CDR1 and CDR2: MDHEN, SYDVKM. The CDR3 length is 16 residues. V was clipped by 6 bases and J by 5 bases; unmatched bases: 12. CDR3 amino acids: CASRPHPGQGGDEQYF. For the CDR3, the DNA is TGTGCCAGCAGACCCCATCCGGGACAGGGGGGGGACGAGCAGTACTTC. The full variable domain, with the rest looked up from reference TRBV28 and TRBJ2-7, is DVKVTQSSRYLVKRTGEKVFLECVQDMDHENMFWYRQDPGLGLRLIYFSYDVKMKEKGDIPEGYSVSREKKERFSLILESASTNQTSMYLCASRPHPGQGGDEQYFGPGTRLTVT.

The V gene is TRBV6-5, the J gene TRBJ1-5, with 9 bases matching TRBD1. Trimming at V came to 4 bases and at J to 0 bases, leaving 4 bases not matched to a gene. There are 16 residues in the CDR3. In germline, CDR1 is MNHEY, CDR2 SVGAGI. The CDR3 DNA sequence: TGTGCCAGCAGTTTCGACAGGGGGTATAGCAATCAGCCCCAGCATTTT. This codes for CASSFDRGYSNQPQHF.

The chain couples TRBV3-1 (or the pseudogene TRBV3-2) to TRBJ2-5; 7 positions agree with TRBD1. The ends lost 4 bases at V and 2 bases at J; junction bases unmatched: 4. The CDR3 is 14 residues long. Germline V gene data show CDR1 as LGHDT and CDR2 as YNNKEL (reference sequence). The CDR3 bases are TGTGCCAGCAGCCGTGGGACAGAACAAGAGACCCAGTACTTC. It specifies CASSRGTEQETQYF.

The J gene is TRBJ2-4, the V gene TRBV2; 10 bases are a match to TRBD2. Germline assignment: CDR1 SNHLY and CDR2 FYNNEI. Unmatched junction bases numbered 6, after V lost 4 bases and J lost 6 bases. This CDR3 spans 15 amino acids. CDR3 residues: CASSVEREGGNIQYF. Here the CDR3 DNA reads TGTGCCAGCAGTGTTGAGCGGGAGGGAGGAAACATTCAGTACTTC.

V and J are TRBV7-2 and TRBJ2-5; tentatively, D is TRBD1 (6 bases). The germline V gene encodes CDR1 SGHTA and CDR2 FQGNSA. The length of the CDR3 is 14 residues. The V end was cut by 0 bases, the J end by 4 bases, with 9 bases between. The CDR3 sequence: CASSLALGAETQYF. In DNA form, the CDR3 reads TGTGCCAGCAGCTTAGCTTTGGGGGCAGAGACCCAGTACTTC.

The V gene is TRBV27, the J gene TRBJ1-1; TRBD1 agrees at 7 bases. This CDR3 contains 14 residues. CDR1 is MNHEY and CDR2 is SMNVEV in the germline V gene (reference sequence). The V gene end was trimmed by 6 bases and the J gene end by 6 bases; junction bases not matched to a gene: 10. This CDR3 reads CASRTDRNNAEAFF. The CDR3 nucleotides read TGTGCCAGCAGGACGGACAGGAATAACGCTGAAGCTTTCTTT.

The chain links TRBV24-1 to TRBJ2-2; 8 bases match TRBD1. This CDR3 contains 17 residues. CDR1 is KGHDR and CDR2 is SFDVKD in the germline V gene. Trimming at V came to 5 bases and at J to 3 bases, leaving 10 bases not matched to a gene. The CDR3 reads CATSAARTGSYTGELFF. The CDR3 nucleotides read TGTGCCACCAGTGCCGCACGGACAGGGAGCTACACCGGGGAGCTGTTTTTT.

This rearrangement joins TRBV18 to TRBJ2-5; unclear D gene. The CDR3 is 15 amino acids. V was pared by 6 bases and J by 5 bases, with 19 bases between. Germline CDR1 is KGHSH and CDR2 is LQKENI. The CDR3 is CASSPPLESRETQYF. The CDR3 nucleotides are TGTGCCAGCTCCCCTCCCCTCGAGTCTCGGGAGACCCAGTACTTC.

The rearrangement links TRBV13 to TRBJ1-6; D may be TRBD1 (6 bases). The V and J ends lost 4 bases and 5 bases respectively, with 12 bases between them. CDR3 length: 15 residues. Germline V gene lookup returns CDR1 PRHDT and CDR2 FYEKMQ (reference sequence). The DNA of the CDR3 is TGTGCCAGCAGCTCACCGGGACAAAATAATTCACCCCTCCACTTT. Encoded protein: CASSSPGQNNSPLHF.

The gene calls are TRBV19 and TRBJ1-1, with no clear D. The V gene's germline CDR1 is LNHDA and CDR2 SQIVND (reference sequence). The CDR3 extends over 12 amino acids. Trimming removed 4 bases from V and 1 base from J, with 4 bases in between. This chain's CDR3 is CASSRGNTEAFF. The CDR3 DNA reads as TGTGCCAGTAGTAGAGGGAACACTGAAGCTTTCTTT.

The chain recombines TRBV6-2 or TRBV6-3 with TRBJ2-3; 12 bases fit TRBD2. Germline V gene data show CDR1 as MNHEY and CDR2 as SVGEGT. This CDR3 is built from 16 residues. J lost 5 bases, V lost 5 bases, and 8 bases had no gene match. The CDR3 protein is CASSLAGGPFRDTQYF. The CDR3 region has the DNA TGTGCCAGCAGTCTAGCGGGGGGGCCTTTTAGAGATACGCAGTATTTT.

The rearrangement uses TRBV6-5 and TRBJ2-3; D is ambiguous. V dropped 6 bases and J dropped 3 bases, with 13 bases sitting between them. CDR1 and CDR2 (germline): MNHEY, SVGAGI. CDR3 size: 14 residues. CDR3 DNA: TGTGCCAGCAGGGCGGTTGTCAGAACAGATACGCAGTATTTT. As protein: CASRAVVRTDTQYF.